This T cell receptor beta chain was sequenced during a study of shared clonotypes between healthy human individuals. Sequenced by immunoSEQ multiplex PCR; TCRdb stores in-frame clones only, minus some. The table lists 1.4 million to 1.5 million clones, roughly 96% of them singletons. CDR3 size: 13 residues. In germline, CDR1 is MNHNS, CDR2 SASEGT. V was shortened by 7 bases and J by 1 base, with 8 bases between the two germline ends. Material: naive CD4+ T cells sorted from blood. Specified subset: CD45RA+ positively selected. The clonotype comes from a man in his thirties or forties in good health. The chain has TRBV6-1 and TRBJ1-5; possibly TRBD1 for D (6 bases). The CDR3 sequence: CASNRESNQPQHF. In nucleotides, the CDR3 is TGTGCCAGCAACAGGGAAAGCAATCAGCCCCAGCATTTT.